This T cell receptor beta chain is drawn from a study of metastatic and nonmetastatic thyroid tumors. For the study at large: Repertoire comparisons spanned blood and tumor or nodule tissue from malignant and benign thyroid patients.

As originally analysed: To classify distant metastasis in papillary thyroid cancer, a model was built from CDR3 differences across clinicopathological groups. TCRdb re-analyzed the PCR reads using MiXCR. The V and J calls and clone size come from TCRdb's table, not from the authors' own analysis. The sample has 49,000 or so clones; about 25% are singletons. The table lists this clone with many counts. The antigen is not known. Each patient went into thyroid surgery without having received any treatment. Germline values: CDR1 KGHSH, CDR2 LQKENI. The J segment lost 10 bases and the V segment lost 3 bases, leaving 19 bases of the junction unmatched. This CDR3 contains 17 residues. General observations from the study: Malignant thyroid tumors reportedly exceeded benign nodules significantly in TCR beta diversity, with the difference appearing in blood and tumor.

The clonotype comes from a male donor with papillary thyroid cancer or a benign thyroid nodule (not recorded which). Some clones in this sample may be carry-over from other donors' samples. Specimen: blood. This chain joins TRBV18 and TRBJ2-3; 7 positions agree with TRBD2. As DNA, the CDR3 is TGTGCCAGCTCACCGCTACCCGAGGGAGGGGCCAAAACGTCGCAGTATTTT. Its protein product is CASSPLPEGGAKTSQYF.